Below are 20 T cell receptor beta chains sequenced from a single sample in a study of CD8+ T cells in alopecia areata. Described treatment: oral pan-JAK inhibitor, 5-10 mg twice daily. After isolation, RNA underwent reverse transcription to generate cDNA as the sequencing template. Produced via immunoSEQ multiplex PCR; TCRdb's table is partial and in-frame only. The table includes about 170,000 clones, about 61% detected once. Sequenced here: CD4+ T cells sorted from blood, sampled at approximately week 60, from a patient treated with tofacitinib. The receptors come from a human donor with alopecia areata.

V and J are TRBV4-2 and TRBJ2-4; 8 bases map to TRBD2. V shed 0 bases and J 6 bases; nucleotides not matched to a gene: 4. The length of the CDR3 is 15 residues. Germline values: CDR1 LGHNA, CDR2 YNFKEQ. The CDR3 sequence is CASSQDALAVNIQYF. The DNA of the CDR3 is TGTGCCAGCAGCCAAGATGCACTAGCGGTAAACATTCAGTACTTC.

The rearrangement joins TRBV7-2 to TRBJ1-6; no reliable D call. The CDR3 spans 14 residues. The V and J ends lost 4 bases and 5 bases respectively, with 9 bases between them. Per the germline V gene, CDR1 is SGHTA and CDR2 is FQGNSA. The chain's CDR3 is CASSSSLNNSPLHF. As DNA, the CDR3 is TGTGCCAGCAGCTCCTCACTCAATAATTCACCCCTCCACTTT.

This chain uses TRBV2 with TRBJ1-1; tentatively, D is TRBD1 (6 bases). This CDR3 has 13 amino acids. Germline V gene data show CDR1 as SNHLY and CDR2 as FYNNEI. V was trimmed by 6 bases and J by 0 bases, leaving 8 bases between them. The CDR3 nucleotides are TGTGCCAGCAGAAGGGACATGAACACTGAAGCTTTCTTT. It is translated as CASRRDMNTEAFF.

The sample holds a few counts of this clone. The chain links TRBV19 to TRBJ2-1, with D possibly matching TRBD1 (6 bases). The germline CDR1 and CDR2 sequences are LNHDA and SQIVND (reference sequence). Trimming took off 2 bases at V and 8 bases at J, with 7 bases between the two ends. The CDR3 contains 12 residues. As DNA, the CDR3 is TGTGCCAGTAGTATAACAGGGCATGAGCAGTTCTTC. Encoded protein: CASSITGHEQFF. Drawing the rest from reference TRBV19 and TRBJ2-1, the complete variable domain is DGGITQSPKYLFRKEGQNVTLSCEQNLNHDAMYWYRQDPGQGLRLIYYSQIVNDFQKGDIAEGYSVSREKKESFPLTVTSAQKNPTAFYLCASSITGHEQFFGPGTRLTVL.

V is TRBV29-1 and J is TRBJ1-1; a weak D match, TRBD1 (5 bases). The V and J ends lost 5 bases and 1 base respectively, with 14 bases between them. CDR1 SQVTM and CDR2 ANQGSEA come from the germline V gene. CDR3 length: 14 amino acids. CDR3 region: CSVRDLRANTEAFF. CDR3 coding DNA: TGCAGCGTTCGGGACCTGAGGGCGAACACTGAAGCTTTCTTT.

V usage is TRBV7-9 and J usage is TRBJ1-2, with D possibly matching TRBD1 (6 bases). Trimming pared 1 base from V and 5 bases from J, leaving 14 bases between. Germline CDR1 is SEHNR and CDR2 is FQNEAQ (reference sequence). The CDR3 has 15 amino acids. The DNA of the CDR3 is TGTGCCAGCAGCTTAGACCCGGGGGCGCAATATGGCTACACCTTC. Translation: CASSLDPGAQYGYTF. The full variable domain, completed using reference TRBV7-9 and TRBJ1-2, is DTGVSQNPRHKITKRGQNVTFRCDPISEHNRLYWYRQTLGQGPEFLTYFQNEAQLEKSRLLSDRFSAERPKGSFSTLEIQRTEQGDSAMYLCASSLDPGAQYGYTFGSGTRLTVV.

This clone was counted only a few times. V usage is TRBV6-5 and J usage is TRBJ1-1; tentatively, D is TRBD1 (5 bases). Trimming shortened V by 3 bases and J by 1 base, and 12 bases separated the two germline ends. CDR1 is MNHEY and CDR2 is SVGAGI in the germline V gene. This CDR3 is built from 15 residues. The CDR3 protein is CASSYGGHSNTEAFF. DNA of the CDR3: TGTGCCAGCAGTTATGGTGGACACTCGAACACTGAAGCTTTCTTT.

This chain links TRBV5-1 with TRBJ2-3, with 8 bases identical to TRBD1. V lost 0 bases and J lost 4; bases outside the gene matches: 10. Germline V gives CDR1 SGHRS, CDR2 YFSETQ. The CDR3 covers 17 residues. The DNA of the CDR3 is TGCGCCAGCAGCTTGGCCTCAGGGGGCATGGGTTCAGATACGCAGTATTTT. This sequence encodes CASSLASGGMGSDTQYF.

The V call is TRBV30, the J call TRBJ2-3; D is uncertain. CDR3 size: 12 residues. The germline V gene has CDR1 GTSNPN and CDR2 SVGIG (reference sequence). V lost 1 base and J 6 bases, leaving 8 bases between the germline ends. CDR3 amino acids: CAWSARWDTQYF. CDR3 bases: TGTGCCTGGAGTGCGAGGTGGGATACGCAGTATTTT.

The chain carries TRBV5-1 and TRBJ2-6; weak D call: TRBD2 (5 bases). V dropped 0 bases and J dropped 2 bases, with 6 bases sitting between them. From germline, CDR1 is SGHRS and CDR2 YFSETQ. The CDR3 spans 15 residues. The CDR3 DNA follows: TGCGCCAGCAGCTTGGTCGGGACTGGGGCCAACGTCCTGACTTTC. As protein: CASSLVGTGANVLTF.

For the CDR3, the DNA is TGTGCCTGGAGTCCTCAACAGTCAGGCCCCCAGCATTTT. Translation gives CAWSPQQSGPQHF. The chain recombines TRBV30 with TRBJ1-5; D not certain. Germline V gene sequence: CDR1 GTSNPN, CDR2 SVGIG (reference sequence). The CDR3 sequence is 13 residues long. The V and J ends lost 2 bases and 10 bases respectively, with 15 bases between them.

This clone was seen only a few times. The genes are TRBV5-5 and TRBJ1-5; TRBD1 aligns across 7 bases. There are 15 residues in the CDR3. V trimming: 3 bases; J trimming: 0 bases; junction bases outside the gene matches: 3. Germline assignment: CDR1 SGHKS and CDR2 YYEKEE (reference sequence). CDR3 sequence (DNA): TGTGCCAGCAGCTGGGGACAGAATAGCAATCAGCCCCAGCATTTT. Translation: CASSWGQNSNQPQHF.

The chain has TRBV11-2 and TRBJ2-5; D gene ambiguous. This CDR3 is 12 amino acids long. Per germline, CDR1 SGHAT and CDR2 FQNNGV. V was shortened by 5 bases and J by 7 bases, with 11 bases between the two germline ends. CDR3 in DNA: TGTGCCAGCAGCCCCCAATACGGGACCCAGTACTTC. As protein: CASSPQYGTQYF.

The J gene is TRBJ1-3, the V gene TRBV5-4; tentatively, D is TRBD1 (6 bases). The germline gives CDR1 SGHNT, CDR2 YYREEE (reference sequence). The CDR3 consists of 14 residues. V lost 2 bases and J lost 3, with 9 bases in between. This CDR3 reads CASSLQGVGNTIYF. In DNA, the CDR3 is TGTGCCAGCAGCTTACAGGGAGTTGGAAACACCATATATTTT.

The CDR3: CASSVTGGYEQYF. CDR3 nucleotide sequence: TGTGCCAGCAGTGTAACAGGGGGCTACGAGCAGTACTTC. The V call is TRBV6-5, the J call TRBJ2-7; TRBD1 matches 8 bases. V dropped 5 bases and J dropped 3; count of bases not matched to a gene: 3. The CDR3 sequence is 13 residues long. From germline, CDR1 is MNHEY and CDR2 SVGAGI.

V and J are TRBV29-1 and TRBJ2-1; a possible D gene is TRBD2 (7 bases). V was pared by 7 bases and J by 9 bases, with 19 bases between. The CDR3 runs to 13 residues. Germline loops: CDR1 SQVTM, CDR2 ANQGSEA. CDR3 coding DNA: TGCAGCGCTCCCGGAGGGGGGGGTGGTGAGCAGTTCTTC. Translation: CSAPGGGGGEQFF.

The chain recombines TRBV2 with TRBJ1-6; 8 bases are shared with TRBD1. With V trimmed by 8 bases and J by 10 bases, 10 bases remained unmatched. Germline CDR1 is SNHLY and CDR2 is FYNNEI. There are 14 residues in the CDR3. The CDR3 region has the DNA TGTGCCAGCTTTACCGACAGGGGTGGCTCACCCCTCCACTTT. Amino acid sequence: CASFTDRGGSPLHF.

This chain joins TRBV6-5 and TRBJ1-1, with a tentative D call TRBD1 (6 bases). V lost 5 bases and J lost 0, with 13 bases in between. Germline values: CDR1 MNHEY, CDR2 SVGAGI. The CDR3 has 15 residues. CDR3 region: CASSGEQGMNTEAFF. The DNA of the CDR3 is TGTGCCAGCAGTGGGGAACAGGGAATGAACACTGAAGCTTTCTTT.

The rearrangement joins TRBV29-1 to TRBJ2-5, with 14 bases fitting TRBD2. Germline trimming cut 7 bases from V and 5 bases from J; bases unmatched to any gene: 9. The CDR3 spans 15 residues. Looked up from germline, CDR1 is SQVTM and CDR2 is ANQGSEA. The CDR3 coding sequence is TGCAGCGGATATACTGGGACTAGCGGGGGTGAGACCCAGTACTTC. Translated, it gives CSGYTGTSGGETQYF.

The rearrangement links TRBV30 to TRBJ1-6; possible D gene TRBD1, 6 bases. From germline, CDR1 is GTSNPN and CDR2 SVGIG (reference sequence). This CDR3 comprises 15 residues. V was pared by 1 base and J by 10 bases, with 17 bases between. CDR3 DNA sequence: TGTGCCTGGAGTGGGGGAAGGGGGGCGAGGTCACCCCTCCACTTT. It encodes CAWSGGRGARSPLHF.